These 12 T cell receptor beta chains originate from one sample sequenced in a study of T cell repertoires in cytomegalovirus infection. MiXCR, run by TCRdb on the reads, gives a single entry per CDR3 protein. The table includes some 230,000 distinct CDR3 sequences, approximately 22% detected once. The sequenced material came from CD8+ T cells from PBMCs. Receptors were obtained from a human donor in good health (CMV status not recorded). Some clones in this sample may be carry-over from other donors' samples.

The CDR3: CASSSRTSGTDTQYF. The CDR3 DNA reads TGTGCCAGTAGTTCCCGGACTAGCGGCACAGATACGCAGTATTTT. The V call is TRBV19, the J call TRBJ2-3; 9 bases agree with TRBD2. The CDR3 spans 15 residues. Germline V gene data show CDR1 as LNHDA and CDR2 as SQIVND (reference sequence). J gave up 1 base and V 5 bases, and 4 bases lay outside the gene matches.

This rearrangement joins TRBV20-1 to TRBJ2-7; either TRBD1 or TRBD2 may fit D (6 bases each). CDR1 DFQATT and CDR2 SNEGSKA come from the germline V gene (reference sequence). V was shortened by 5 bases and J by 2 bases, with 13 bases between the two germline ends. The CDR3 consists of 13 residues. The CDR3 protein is CSAPERGAYEQYF. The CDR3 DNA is TGCAGTGCTCCGGAGAGGGGGGCCTACGAGCAGTACTTC.

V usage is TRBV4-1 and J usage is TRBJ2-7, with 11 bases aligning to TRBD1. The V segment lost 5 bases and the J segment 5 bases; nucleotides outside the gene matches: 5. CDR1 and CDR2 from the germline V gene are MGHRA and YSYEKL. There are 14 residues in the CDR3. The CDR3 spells CASSYGQGADEQYF. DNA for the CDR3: TGCGCCAGCAGCTACGGACAGGGGGCGGACGAGCAGTACTTC.

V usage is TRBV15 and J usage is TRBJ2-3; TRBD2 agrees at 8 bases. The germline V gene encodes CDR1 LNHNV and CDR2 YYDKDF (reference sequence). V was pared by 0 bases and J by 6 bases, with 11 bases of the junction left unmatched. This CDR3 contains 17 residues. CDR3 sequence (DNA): TGTGCCACCAGCAGAGATGTCGGGGGGGGGGAGAGGGATACGCAGTATTTT. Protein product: CATSRDVGGGERDTQYF.

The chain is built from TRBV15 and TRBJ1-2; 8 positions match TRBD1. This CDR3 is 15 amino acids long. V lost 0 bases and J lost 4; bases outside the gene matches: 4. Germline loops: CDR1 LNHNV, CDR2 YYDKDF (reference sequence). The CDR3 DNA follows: TGTGCCACCAGCAGAGATCGCACAGGGGGCTATGGCTACACCTTC. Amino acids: CATSRDRTGGYGYTF.

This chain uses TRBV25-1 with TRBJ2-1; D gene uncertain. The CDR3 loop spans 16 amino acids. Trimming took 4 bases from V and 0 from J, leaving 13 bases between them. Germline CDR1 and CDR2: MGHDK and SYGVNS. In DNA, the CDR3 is TGTGCCAGCAGTGTCACGGTTCCTAGCTCCTACAATGAGCAGTTCTTC. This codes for CASSVTVPSSYNEQFF. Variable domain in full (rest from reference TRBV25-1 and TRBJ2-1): EADIYQTPRYLVIGTGKKITLECSQTMGHDKMYWYQQDPGMELHLIHYSYGVNSTEKGDLSSESTVSRIRTEHFPLTLESARPSHTSQYLCASSVTVPSSYNEQFFGPGTRLTVL.

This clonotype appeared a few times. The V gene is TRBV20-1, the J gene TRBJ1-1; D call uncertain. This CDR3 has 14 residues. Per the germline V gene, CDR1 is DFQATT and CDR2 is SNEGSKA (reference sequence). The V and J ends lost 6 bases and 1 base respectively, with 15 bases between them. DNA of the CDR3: TGCAGTGCCCCCCCCGTTCACCCGAACACTGAAGCTTTCTTT. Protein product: CSAPPVHPNTEAFF.

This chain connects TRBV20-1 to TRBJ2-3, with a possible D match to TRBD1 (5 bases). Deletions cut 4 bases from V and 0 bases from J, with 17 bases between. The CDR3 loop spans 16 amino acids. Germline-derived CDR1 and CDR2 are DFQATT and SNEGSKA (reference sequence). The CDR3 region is CSANSDSGPSTDTQYF. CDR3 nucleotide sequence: TGCAGTGCTAATTCCGATTCAGGGCCCAGCACAGATACGCAGTATTTT.

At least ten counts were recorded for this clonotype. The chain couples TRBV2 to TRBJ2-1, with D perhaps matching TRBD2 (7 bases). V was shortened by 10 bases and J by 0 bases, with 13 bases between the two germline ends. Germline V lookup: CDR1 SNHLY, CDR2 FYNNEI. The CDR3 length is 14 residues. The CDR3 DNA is TGTGCCAATGAGGGGGGGACCTCCTACAATGAGCAGTTCTTC. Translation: CANEGGTSYNEQFF.

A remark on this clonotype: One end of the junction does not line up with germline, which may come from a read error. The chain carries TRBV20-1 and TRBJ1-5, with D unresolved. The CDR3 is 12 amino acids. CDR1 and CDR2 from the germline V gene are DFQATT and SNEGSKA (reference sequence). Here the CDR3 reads CSARRGAQPQQF. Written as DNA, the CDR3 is TGCAGTGCTAGGCGCGGAGCCCAGCCCCAGCAGTTT.

CDR3: CASSAAGASAYEQYF. The CDR3 bases are TGTGCCAGCAGTGCGGCAGGGGCCTCAGCCTACGAGCAGTACTTC. The chain carries TRBV27 and TRBJ2-7, with a possible D match to TRBD1 (6 bases). This CDR3 is built from 15 residues. Trimming took 5 bases from V and 2 from J, leaving 16 bases between them. Germline CDR1 is MNHEY and CDR2 is SMNVEV (reference sequence).

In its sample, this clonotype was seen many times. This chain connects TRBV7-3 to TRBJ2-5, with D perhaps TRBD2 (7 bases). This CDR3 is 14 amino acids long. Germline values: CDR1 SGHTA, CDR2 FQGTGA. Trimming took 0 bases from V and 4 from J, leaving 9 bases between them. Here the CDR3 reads CASSLTGGGETQYF. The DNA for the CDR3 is TGTGCCAGCAGCTTAACAGGGGGGGGAGAGACCCAGTACTTC.